This T cell receptor (beta chain) emerged from a study of blood T cell repertoires in COVID-19. Generated by immunoSEQ multiplex PCR, the TCRdb table keeps only in-frame clones and is missing some. The table has approximately 100,000 clones, 84% seen once; the top ten hold 14% to 15%. The receptor was isolated from an older woman with acute or convalescent COVID-19. Sequenced sample: peripheral blood.

Here the CDR3 DNA reads TGCGCCACGACACGGCAACCGAACACTGAAGCTTTCTTT. Translation gives CATTRQPNTEAFF. The rearrangement joins TRBV5-1 to TRBJ1-1; D remains ambiguous. The V and J ends lost 9 bases and 1 base respectively, with 13 bases between them. Germline assignment: CDR1 SGHRS and CDR2 YFSETQ. CDR3 length equals 13 residues.